The next 17 T cell receptor beta chains were all read from a single sample in a study of blood T cell repertoires in COVID-19 (dated by TCRdb to 2020 to 2021). Library construction relied on the immunoSEQ multiplex PCR assay. TCRdb took over this immuneACCESS table, retaining in-frame rearrangements with V and J assigned. Such tables are incomplete; in checked studies, under half of the missing clones stem from an unresolved V gene, and the remainder is unexplained. Across this sample there are tens of thousands of clones, with less than 85% seen only once. Approximately 14% of the sample lies in the top ten. The sequencing sample was made of peripheral blood. The receptors were gathered from a human donor in a cohort sampled during active COVID-19.

In this sample, this clone turned up once. The V call is TRBV5-4, the J call TRBJ2-6; 9 nucleotides align to TRBD1. The CDR3 contains 19 residues. V was clipped by 1 base and J by 1 base; unmatched bases: 9. Looked up from germline, CDR1 is SGHNT and CDR2 is YYREEE (reference sequence). CDR3 sequence: CASSLLGQGRGSGANVLTF. As DNA, the CDR3 is TGTGCCAGCAGCTTGCTCGGACAGGGGAGGGGGTCTGGGGCCAACGTCCTGACTTTC.

In this sample, this clone turned up once. The rearrangement joins TRBV4-1 to TRBJ2-3, with TRBD2 as a possible D gene (6 bases). The germline V gene has CDR1 MGHRA and CDR2 YSYEKL. The CDR3 extends over 14 amino acids. V lost 6 bases and J 2 bases, leaving 12 bases between the germline ends. CDR3 bases: TGCGCCAGCAGTCGCGGGGCGGTCACAGATACGCAGTATTTT. Protein: CASSRGAVTDTQYF.

In nucleotides, the CDR3 is TGTGCCAGAAGCCCGCGTAAATATGTCTCCTATAATTCACCCCTCCACTTT. It codes for CARSPRKYVSYNSPLHF. The rearrangement joins TRBV5-3 to TRBJ1-6, with D unresolved. TRBV5-3 is placed among ORFs of uncertain function. With 4 bases removed from V and 0 bases from J, the gap between germline ends came to 14 bases. This CDR3 region has 17 residues.

The chain couples TRBV10-2 to TRBJ2-1; 7 nucleotides agree with TRBD1. The CDR3 loop spans 15 amino acids. The V gene's germline CDR1 is WSHSY and CDR2 SAAADI. Losses at the gene ends were 7 bases for V and 2 bases for J; bases not matched to a gene: 8. The CDR3 nucleotides are TGCGCCAGCATACCACAGGGGCGAACCTACAATGAGCAGTTCTTC. It yields the protein CASIPQGRTYNEQFF.

This rearrangement joins TRBV2 to TRBJ1-6; 8 positions match TRBD1. This CDR3 contains 13 residues. V dropped 9 bases and J dropped 12; count of bases not matched to a gene: 10. Germline CDR1 SNHLY, CDR2 FYNNEI. This CDR3 is CAREGTGLGPLHF. CDR3 sequence (DNA): TGTGCCAGGGAGGGGACAGGACTGGGACCCCTCCACTTT.

The CDR3 sequence is CASRYHLETEAFF. CDR3 bases: TGTGCCAGCAGGTATCACCTTGAGACTGAAGCTTTCTTT. This chain uses TRBV25-1 with TRBJ1-1; unclear D gene. CDR1 and CDR2 (germline): MGHDK, SYGVNS. The CDR3 is made up of 13 amino acids. V was clipped by 6 bases and J by 5 bases, with 13 bases between them. Full variable domain (remainder filled in from reference TRBV25-1 and TRBJ1-1): EADIYQTPRYLVIGTGKKITLECSQTMGHDKMYWYQQDPGMELHLIHYSYGVNSTEKGDLSSESTVSRIRTEHFPLTLESARPSHTSQYLCASRYHLETEAFFGQGTRLTVV.

The V call is TRBV28, the J call TRBJ2-4; 7 bases line up with TRBD1. The CDR3 length is 14 residues. Trimming cost V 6 bases and J 9 bases; bases outside gene matches: 11. The germline V gene encodes CDR1 MDHEN and CDR2 SYDVKM. The CDR3 region has the DNA TGTGCCAGCAGAATAACAGGGGAGCTCGGCATTCAGTACTTC. Encoded protein: CASRITGELGIQYF.

The V gene is TRBV5-1, the J gene TRBJ2-3; 10 bases map to TRBD2. This CDR3 region has 14 residues. J gave up 6 bases and V 6 bases, and 7 bases lay outside the gene matches. Germline V gene data show CDR1 as SGHRS and CDR2 as YFSETQ. Written as DNA, the CDR3 is TGCGCCAGCAAACTAGCGGGGTCCAGGGATACGCAGTATTTT. This gives the protein CASKLAGSRDTQYF.

This chain joins TRBV25-1 and TRBJ1-1; weak D call: TRBD1 (5 bases). The CDR3 extends over 12 amino acids. Per germline, CDR1 MGHDK and CDR2 SYGVNS. Trimming cost V 9 bases and J 3 bases, with 11 bases left between them. The CDR3: CASKKGHTEAFF. The CDR3 DNA reads TGTGCCAGTAAAAAGGGGCACACTGAAGCTTTCTTT.

The rearrangement joins TRBV3-1 (or the pseudogene TRBV3-2) to TRBJ1-2; D ambiguous. Deletions cut 3 bases from V and 3 bases from J, with 11 bases between. Germline loops: CDR1 LGHDT, CDR2 YNNKEL (reference sequence). This CDR3 spans 14 amino acids. The CDR3 loop is CASSHHDRDYGYTF. The DNA for the CDR3 is TGTGCCAGCAGCCACCACGATAGAGACTATGGCTACACCTTC.

J is TRBJ2-2 and V is TRBV29-1; D perhaps matches TRBD1 (6 bases). V lost 7 bases, J lost 0 bases, and 15 bases lay in between. The length of the CDR3 is 15 residues. Germline values: CDR1 SQVTM, CDR2 ANQGSEA. CDR3: CSAGQRIANTGELFF. For the CDR3, the DNA is TGCAGCGCTGGACAGCGGATCGCGAACACCGGGGAGCTGTTTTTT.

This clone was found a few times. The chain is built from TRBV7-2 and TRBJ1-6; D gene uncertain. There are 13 residues in the CDR3. Trimming took 3 bases from V and 10 from J, leaving 10 bases between them. Germline CDR1 is SGHTA and CDR2 is FQGNSA. The CDR3 DNA follows: TGTGCCAGCAGCTTCCCCGGGTTGTCACCCCTCCACTTT. It specifies CASSFPGLSPLHF.

The chain combines TRBV19 with TRBJ2-7; 7 nucleotides agree with TRBD1. CDR1 is LNHDA, CDR2 SQIVND, per germline (reference sequence). The trim removed 5 bases at V and 4 bases at J, leaving 11 bases unmatched. This CDR3 is built from 15 residues. CDR3 residues: CASSSTGARAYEQYF. In DNA form, the CDR3 reads TGTGCCAGTAGTTCAACAGGGGCCAGAGCGTACGAGCAGTACTTC. The whole variable domain, filled in from reference TRBV19 and TRBJ2-7, reads DGGITQSPKYLFRKEGQNVTLSCEQNLNHDAMYWYRQDPGQGLRLIYYSQIVNDFQKGDIAEGYSVSREKKESFPLTVTSAQKNPTAFYLCASSSTGARAYEQYFGPGTRLTVT.

The chain has TRBV11-2 and TRBJ1-2; D perhaps matches TRBD1 (6 bases). This CDR3 is built from 16 residues. Trimming took off 6 bases at V and 8 bases at J, with 25 bases between the two ends. The germline V gene encodes CDR1 SGHAT and CDR2 FQNNGV. CDR3 DNA: TGTGCCAGCAGTAACCTTCGCCGGGACACCAGCCGCGGCTACACCTTC. Translated: CASSNLRRDTSRGYTF.

The chain joins TRBV19 to TRBJ2-3; maybe TRBD1 (6 bases). V gave up 6 bases and J gave up 4 bases, with 14 bases separating them. This CDR3 is 14 amino acids long. Germline V gene sequence: CDR1 LNHDA, CDR2 SQIVND (reference sequence). The DNA of the CDR3 is TGTGCCAGTAGCGGACAGTACGTCTCAGATACGCAGTATTTT. It specifies CASSGQYVSDTQYF.

V is TRBV11-2 and J is TRBJ2-1; D may be TRBD2 (6 bases). V lost 3 bases and J 3 bases, leaving 9 bases between the germline ends. The CDR3 length is 14 residues. Germline CDR1 and CDR2: SGHAT and FQNNGV. CDR3 in amino acids: CASSFRGGYNEQFF. The CDR3 DNA reads TGTGCCAGCAGCTTCCGGGGAGGCTACAATGAGCAGTTCTTC.

The chain recombines TRBV19 with TRBJ2-5, with 9 positions matching TRBD1. Germline-derived CDR1 and CDR2 are LNHDA and SQIVND (reference sequence). Trimming removed 3 bases from V and 2 bases from J; junction bases left unmatched: 10. The CDR3 totals 17 residues. The CDR3 sequence is CASSMRWGQGGQETQYF. CDR3 nucleotide sequence: TGTGCCAGTAGTATGAGGTGGGGACAGGGAGGGCAAGAGACCCAGTACTTC. Based on the CDR3 plus reference TRBV19 and TRBJ2-5, the full variable domain is DGGITQSPKYLFRKEGQNVTLSCEQNLNHDAMYWYRQDPGQGLRLIYYSQIVNDFQKGDIAEGYSVSREKKESFPLTVTSAQKNPTAFYLCASSMRWGQGGQETQYFGPGTRLLVL.